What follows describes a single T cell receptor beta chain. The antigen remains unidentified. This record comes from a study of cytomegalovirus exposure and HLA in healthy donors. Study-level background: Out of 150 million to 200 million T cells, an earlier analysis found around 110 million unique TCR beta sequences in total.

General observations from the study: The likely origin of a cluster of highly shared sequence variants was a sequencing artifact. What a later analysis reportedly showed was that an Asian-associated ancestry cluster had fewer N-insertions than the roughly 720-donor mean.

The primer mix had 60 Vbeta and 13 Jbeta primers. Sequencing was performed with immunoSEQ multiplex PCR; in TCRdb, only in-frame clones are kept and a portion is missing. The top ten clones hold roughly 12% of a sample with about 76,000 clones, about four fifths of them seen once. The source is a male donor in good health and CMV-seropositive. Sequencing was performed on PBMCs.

DNA of the CDR3: TGTGCCAGTAAGGGGCAGCCATTGATGAACACTGAAGCTTTCTTT. The encoded protein is CASKGQPLMNTEAFF. V usage is TRBV19 and J usage is TRBJ1-1; perhaps TRBD1 as D (5 bases). The CDR3 covers 15 residues. Trimming left V 7 bases short and J 0 bases short, with 15 bases between. Germline CDR1 reads LNHDA; CDR2 reads SQIVND (reference sequence).